Below, 29 T cell receptor beta chains from the same sample are listed, as sequenced in a study of OX40 agonist ivuxolimab in advanced cancers. Sequenced by immunoSEQ multiplex PCR; TCRdb stores in-frame clones only, minus some. Of 80,000 to 85,000 clones listed, 85% to 90% are singletons. The starting material was CD4+ or CD8+ T cells sorted from blood, obtained in a trial of the OX40 agonist ivuxolimab. The receptors were gathered from an adult with an advanced solid tumor such as melanoma, head and neck, liver or kidney cancer.

This clone was picked up a small number of times. The gene calls are TRBV6-5 and TRBJ1-1; D perhaps matches TRBD1 (6 bases). Germline assignment: CDR1 MNHEY and CDR2 SVGAGI. V was trimmed by 2 bases and J by 7 bases, leaving 11 bases between them. The CDR3 covers 13 residues. The chain's CDR3 is CASSYGQNLEAFF. The CDR3 bases are TGTGCCAGCAGTTACGGACAGAACCTTGAAGCTTTCTTT.

The V call is TRBV5-5, the J call TRBJ1-1, with unresolved D. This CDR3 spans 16 amino acids. The V end was cut by 4 bases, the J end by 1 base, with 17 bases between. Germline V gene lookup returns CDR1 SGHKS and CDR2 YYEKEE (reference sequence). The CDR3 sequence: CASSTSLAGTNTEAFF. The CDR3 region has the DNA TGTGCCAGCAGCACGTCCCTAGCAGGCACGAACACTGAAGCTTTCTTT.

The J gene is TRBJ2-1, the V gene TRBV6-1, with a weak D call TRBD2 (7 bases). The CDR3 extends over 15 amino acids. Trimming removed 4 bases at V and 7 bases at J, with 17 bases between. Germline V CDR1 and CDR2: MNHNS, SASEGT. The CDR3 DNA is TGTGCCAGCAGTGCCCGGGGGGCGATAGGTAATGAGCAGTTCTTC. Translation gives CASSARGAIGNEQFF.

The chain employs TRBV4-1 and TRBJ1-2, with TRBD1 matching over 7 bases. Germline loops: CDR1 MGHRA, CDR2 YSYEKL. This CDR3 is built from 16 residues. The junction had 4 bases not matched to a gene; V was cut back by 0 bases and J by 0 bases. The CDR3 DNA is TGCGCCAGCAGCCAAGACCCCGGGACAGCTAACTATGGCTACACCTTC. Translated: CASSQDPGTANYGYTF.

The table lists this clone with a count of one. The chain has TRBV7-3 and TRBJ2-1, with D possibly being TRBD2 (5 bases). Germline V lookup: CDR1 SGHTA, CDR2 FQGTGA. V was cut by 5 bases and J by 0 bases, with 11 bases left in between. This CDR3 spans 15 amino acids. This CDR3 is CASSGSVSSYNEQFF. DNA of the CDR3: TGTGCCAGCAGCGGGAGCGTAAGCTCCTACAATGAGCAGTTCTTC. Variable domain in full (rest from reference TRBV7-3 and TRBJ2-1): GAGVSQTPSNKVTEKGKYVELRCDPISGHTALYWYRQSLGQGPEFLIYFQGTGAADDSGLPNDRFFAVRPEGSVSTLKIQRTERGDSAVYLCASSGSVSSYNEQFFGPGTRLTVL.

The rearrangement joins TRBV5-1 to TRBJ1-3; no reliable D call. Germline V gene sequence: CDR1 SGHRS, CDR2 YFSETQ. The length of the CDR3 is 14 residues. V dropped 5 bases and J dropped 0 bases, with 9 bases sitting between them. For the CDR3, the DNA is TGCGCCAGCAGTCCAGGTTACTCTGGAAACACCATATATTTT. Translated: CASSPGYSGNTIYF.

This chain links TRBV10-3 with TRBJ1-1; D is perhaps TRBD1 (5 bases). The CDR3 runs to 14 residues. Germline V lookup: CDR1 ENHRY, CDR2 SYGVKD. Trimming pared 4 bases from V and 8 bases from J, leaving 17 bases between. CDR3 bases: TGTGCCATCAGTGGAGGGATTCCTTGGGGGGAAGCTTTCTTT. Its translation: CAISGGIPWGEAFF.

The genes are TRBV18 and TRBJ2-1; 7 bases map to TRBD1. This CDR3 spans 16 amino acids. V lost 5 bases to trimming and J lost 6 bases; unmatched junction nucleotides: 13. CDR1 and CDR2 (germline): KGHSH, LQKENI. CDR3 coding DNA: TGTGCCAGCTCATCCGGGTCCGGACAGGCGGGCAATGAGCAGTTCTTC. Residues: CASSSGSGQAGNEQFF.

This chain links TRBV27 with TRBJ1-1; a possible D gene is TRBD1 (5 bases). Deletions cut 11 bases from V and 0 bases from J, with 16 bases between. Looked up from germline, CDR1 is MNHEY and CDR2 is SMNVEV (reference sequence). This CDR3 is 14 amino acids long. The CDR3 bases are TGTGCCCCTCACGGAGGGGACTTGAACACTGAAGCTTTCTTT. It yields the protein CAPHGGDLNTEAFF.

The chain uses TRBV5-1 and TRBJ2-1, with 8 bases aligning to TRBD2. The CDR3 has 17 residues. The germline V gene has CDR1 SGHRS and CDR2 YFSETQ. V dropped 3 bases and J dropped 0; count of bases not matched to a gene: 8. In DNA, the CDR3 is TGCGCCAGCAGCTCCCGGGGGGGCGCTAGCTCCTACAATGAGCAGTTCTTC. It encodes CASSSRGGASSYNEQFF.

The chain uses TRBV28 and TRBJ2-7; D is unresolved. V shed 1 base and J shed 0 bases, with 10 bases lying between them. The germline V gene has CDR1 MDHEN and CDR2 SYDVKM. The CDR3 covers 15 residues. CDR3 DNA sequence: TGTGCCAGCAGTTTATCAGGACGGAGCTCCTACGAGCAGTACTTC. This gives the protein CASSLSGRSSYEQYF.

The chain is built from TRBV21-1 and TRBJ1-6; TRBD1 is the table's D call and was not checked against the DNA. TRBV21-1 is a documented pseudogene. There are 15 residues in the CDR3. CDR3 sequence (DNA): TGTGCCAGCAGCAAAGTCTCAGGGGGTAATTCACCCCTCCACTTT. Its translation is CASSKVSGGNSPLHF.

The table lists this clone with a count of one. The chain uses TRBV9 and TRBJ1-3; D ambiguous. Germline lookup yields CDR1 SGDLS and CDR2 YYNGEE. The V end lost 0 bases, the J end lost 0 bases, and 7 bases lay between the germline ends. There are 15 residues in the CDR3. This CDR3 reads CASSVDSGSGNTIYF. The CDR3 DNA reads TGTGCCAGCAGCGTAGACTCAGGCTCTGGAAACACCATATATTTT.

The chain employs TRBV5-1 and TRBJ2-1; TRBD1 aligns across 7 bases. V was clipped by 7 bases and J by 5 bases; unmatched bases: 21. Germline CDR1 is SGHRS and CDR2 is YFSETQ. There are 18 residues in the CDR3. CDR3: CASEDRVNFRTPNNEQFF. DNA for the CDR3: TGCGCCAGCGAAGACAGGGTCAATTTCCGAACCCCCAACAATGAGCAGTTCTTC.

This chain connects TRBV12-2 to TRBJ2-7; TRBD1, the D gene given by the table, was not confirmed from the DNA. TRBV12-2 is a documented pseudogene. CDR3 length equals 19 residues. CDR3 loop: CASRLISRALPRDPYEQYF. In DNA form, the CDR3 reads TGTGCAAGTCGCTTAATAAGTAGGGCCCTACCCAGGGATCCATACGAGCAGTACTTC.

This chain joins TRBV5-1 and TRBJ2-1, with D possibly TRBD2 on 7 matching bases. Germline loops: CDR1 SGHRS, CDR2 YFSETQ. Trimming removed 0 bases at V and 9 bases at J, with 13 bases between. This CDR3 region has 14 residues. CDR3 bases: TGCGCCAGCAGCTTGGGGTCAGGGGAGGGTGAGCAGTTCTTC. Protein sequence: CASSLGSGEGEQFF.

This clone has only one observation. This chain joins TRBV5-1 and TRBJ1-2; 8 bases agree with TRBD1. Germline CDR1 SGHRS, CDR2 YFSETQ. The CDR3 is 17 residues long. Unmatched junction bases numbered 9, after V lost 2 bases and J lost 0 bases. Here the CDR3 reads CASSLHSGGTANYGYTF. CDR3 nucleotides: TGCGCCAGCAGCTTACACTCAGGGGGCACAGCTAACTATGGCTACACCTTC.

The genes are TRBV30 and TRBJ2-6; D call uncertain. The germline V and J ends were trimmed by 5 bases and 2 bases, with 4 bases remaining between them. Germline V lookup: CDR1 GTSNPN, CDR2 SVGIG (reference sequence). This CDR3 region has 12 residues. CDR3 DNA sequence: TGTGCCTGGCTAACTGGGGCCAACGTCCTGACTTTC. Protein: CAWLTGANVLTF.

This clone is a singleton in its sample. This chain joins TRBV6-1 and TRBJ1-2; D call uncertain. The germline V gene has CDR1 MNHNS and CDR2 SASEGT. V lost 4 bases and J 4 bases, leaving 13 bases between the germline ends. The CDR3 extends over 14 amino acids. CDR3 in DNA: TGTGCCAGCAGTGCGGGCGAAACTATCTATGGCTACACCTTC. Protein: CASSAGETIYGYTF.

The chain links TRBV27 to TRBJ2-7; D perhaps matches TRBD2 (6 bases). There are 13 residues in the CDR3. Trimming left V 4 bases short and J 6 bases short, with 13 bases between. Germline V gene sequence: CDR1 MNHEY, CDR2 SMNVEV (reference sequence). The CDR3 here is CASSSSLGGEQYF. The CDR3 nucleotides are TGTGCCAGCAGTTCTTCACTGGGGGGCGAGCAGTACTTC.

This rearrangement joins TRBV27 to TRBJ2-1; perhaps D is TRBD1 or TRBD2 (6 bases each). The germline gives CDR1 MNHEY, CDR2 SMNVEV (reference sequence). CDR3 length equals 15 residues. Trimming removed 5 bases at V and 2 bases at J, with 13 bases between. CDR3 DNA sequence: TGTGCCAGCAGTCTCACGGGGGCCCCCTACAATGAGCAGTTCTTC. This encodes CASSLTGAPYNEQFF.

This clone has more than one count but fewer than ten. V and J are TRBV18 and TRBJ2-5; D possibly corresponds to TRBD1 (6 bases). The CDR3 length is 16 residues. Per the germline V gene, CDR1 is KGHSH and CDR2 is LQKENI. V gave up 4 bases and J gave up 2 bases, with 17 bases separating them. In nucleotides, the CDR3 is TGTGCCAGCTCACAAACATACGGGACACAGCAAGAGACCCAGTACTTC. Its protein product is CASSQTYGTQQETQYF. The full variable domain, rest sourced from reference TRBV18 and TRBJ2-5, is NAGVMQNPRHLVRRRGQEARLRCSPMKGHSHVYWYRQLPEEGLKFMVYLQKENIIDESGMPKERFSAEFPKEGPSILRIQQVVRGDSAAYFCASSQTYGTQQETQYFGPGTRLLVL.

V is TRBV7-9 and J is TRBJ2-1; 7 positions match TRBD2. The V gene end was trimmed by 3 bases and the J gene end by 0 bases; junction bases not matched to a gene: 8. Germline values: CDR1 SEHNR, CDR2 FQNEAQ (reference sequence). This CDR3 is built from 17 residues. CDR3 region: CASSLGRAGSSYNEQFF. The CDR3 nucleotides are TGTGCCAGCAGCTTGGGGAGAGCGGGAAGCTCCTACAATGAGCAGTTCTTC.

This sequence joins TRBV5-6 and TRBJ2-1; 7 nucleotides line up with TRBD2. With 5 bases clipped from V and 0 bases from J, the junction kept 8 bases outside the gene matches. Germline V gene lookup returns CDR1 SGHDT and CDR2 YYEEEE. The CDR3 has 16 amino acids. CDR3 loop: CASSEPGGNSYNEQFF. The CDR3 DNA reads TGTGCCAGCAGTGAACCCGGGGGGAACTCCTACAATGAGCAGTTCTTC.

The genes are TRBV7-9 and TRBJ1-2; D remains unclear. CDR3 length: 13 residues. The germline V gene has CDR1 SEHNR and CDR2 FQNEAQ (reference sequence). With 5 bases removed from V and 3 bases from J, the gap between germline ends came to 10 bases. The chain's CDR3 is CASSVRVDYGYTF. CDR3 sequence (DNA): TGTGCCAGCAGCGTAAGGGTTGACTATGGCTACACCTTC.

V usage is TRBV7-2 and J usage is TRBJ1-1; the match to TRBD1 covers 9 bases. CDR1 and CDR2 from the germline V gene are SGHTA and FQGNSA. V trimming: 4 bases; J trimming: 10 bases; junction bases outside the gene matches: 7. The CDR3 extends over 13 amino acids. This CDR3 is CASSSGTGQIAFF. Written as DNA, the CDR3 is TGTGCCAGCAGCTCCGGGACAGGGCAAATAGCTTTCTTT.

The chain uses TRBV7-6 and TRBJ2-2, with 7 bases that match TRBD2. In germline, CDR1 is SGHVS, CDR2 FNYEAQ. This CDR3 is 19 amino acids long. The junction had 13 bases not matched to a gene; V was cut back by 3 bases and J by 0 bases. CDR3 DNA sequence: TGTGCCAGCAGCTTGGGCCCCCCAGCGGGGTACGCGAACACCGGGGAGCTGTTTTTT. It yields the protein CASSLGPPAGYANTGELFF.

The chain is built from TRBV27 and TRBJ1-5, with D perhaps TRBD1 (5 bases). Germline V gene sequence: CDR1 MNHEY, CDR2 SMNVEV (reference sequence). CDR3 length equals 14 residues. V dropped 5 bases and J dropped 3 bases, with 11 bases sitting between them. Here the CDR3 DNA reads TGTGCCAGCAGTCCCGGACACCCCAATCAGCCCCAGCATTTT. Protein: CASSPGHPNQPQHF.

The gene calls are TRBV18 and TRBJ2-6; 9 nucleotides align to TRBD1. The germline CDR1 and CDR2 sequences are KGHSH and LQKENI. V trimming: 4 bases; J trimming: 0 bases; junction bases outside the gene matches: 4. The CDR3 totals 17 residues. In nucleotides, the CDR3 is TGTGCCAGCTCACGGGACAGGGTCAGCTCTGGGGCCAACGTCCTGACTTTC. Amino acid sequence: CASSRDRVSSGANVLTF. The full variable domain, its missing parts supplied by reference TRBV18 and TRBJ2-6, is NAGVMQNPRHLVRRRGQEARLRCSPMKGHSHVYWYRQLPEEGLKFMVYLQKENIIDESGMPKERFSAEFPKEGPSILRIQQVVRGDSAAYFCASSRDRVSSGANVLTFGAGSRLTVL.